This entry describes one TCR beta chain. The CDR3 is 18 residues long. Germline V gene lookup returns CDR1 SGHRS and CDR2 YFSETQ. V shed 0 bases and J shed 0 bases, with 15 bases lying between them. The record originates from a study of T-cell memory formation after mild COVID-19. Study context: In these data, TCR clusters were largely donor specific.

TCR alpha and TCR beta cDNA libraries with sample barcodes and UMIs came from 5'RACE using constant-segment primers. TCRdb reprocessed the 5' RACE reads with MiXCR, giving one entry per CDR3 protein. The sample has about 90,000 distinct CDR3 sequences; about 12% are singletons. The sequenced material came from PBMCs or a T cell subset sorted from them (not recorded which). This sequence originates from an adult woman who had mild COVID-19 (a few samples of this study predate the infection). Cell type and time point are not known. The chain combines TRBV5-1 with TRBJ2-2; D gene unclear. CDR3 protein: CASSLALGRVPNTGELFF. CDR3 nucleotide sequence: TGCGCCAGCAGCTTGGCCCTAGGACGGGTCCCGAACACCGGGGAGCTGTTTTTT.